This T cell receptor beta chain is drawn from a study of PD-L1 blockade in urothelial cancer. Looked up from germline, CDR1 is SGHTA and CDR2 is FQGNSA. The CDR3 sequence is 13 residues long. The ends were cut back, 5 bases at V and 4 bases at J, with 9 bases in the middle. Assay used: immunoSEQ multiplex PCR; TCRdb lists only in-frame clones, some missing. The sample records about 52,000 clones, approximately 80% being singletons. Overall study findings and caveats: A pretreatment blood TCR clonality that fell below the median predicted better progression-free and overall survival.

In the case of this clone: The antigen is unknown.

The source is a man between 70 and 80 years old with urothelial cancer. The starting material was PBMCs, obtained around atezolizumab (anti-PD-L1) treatment. The chain joins TRBV7-2 to TRBJ1-5; tentative D call: TRBD1 (5 bases). The CDR3 DNA sequence: TGTGCCAGCAGCCGGGGGGTTAATCAGCCCCAGCATTTT. Amino acids: CASSRGVNQPQHF.